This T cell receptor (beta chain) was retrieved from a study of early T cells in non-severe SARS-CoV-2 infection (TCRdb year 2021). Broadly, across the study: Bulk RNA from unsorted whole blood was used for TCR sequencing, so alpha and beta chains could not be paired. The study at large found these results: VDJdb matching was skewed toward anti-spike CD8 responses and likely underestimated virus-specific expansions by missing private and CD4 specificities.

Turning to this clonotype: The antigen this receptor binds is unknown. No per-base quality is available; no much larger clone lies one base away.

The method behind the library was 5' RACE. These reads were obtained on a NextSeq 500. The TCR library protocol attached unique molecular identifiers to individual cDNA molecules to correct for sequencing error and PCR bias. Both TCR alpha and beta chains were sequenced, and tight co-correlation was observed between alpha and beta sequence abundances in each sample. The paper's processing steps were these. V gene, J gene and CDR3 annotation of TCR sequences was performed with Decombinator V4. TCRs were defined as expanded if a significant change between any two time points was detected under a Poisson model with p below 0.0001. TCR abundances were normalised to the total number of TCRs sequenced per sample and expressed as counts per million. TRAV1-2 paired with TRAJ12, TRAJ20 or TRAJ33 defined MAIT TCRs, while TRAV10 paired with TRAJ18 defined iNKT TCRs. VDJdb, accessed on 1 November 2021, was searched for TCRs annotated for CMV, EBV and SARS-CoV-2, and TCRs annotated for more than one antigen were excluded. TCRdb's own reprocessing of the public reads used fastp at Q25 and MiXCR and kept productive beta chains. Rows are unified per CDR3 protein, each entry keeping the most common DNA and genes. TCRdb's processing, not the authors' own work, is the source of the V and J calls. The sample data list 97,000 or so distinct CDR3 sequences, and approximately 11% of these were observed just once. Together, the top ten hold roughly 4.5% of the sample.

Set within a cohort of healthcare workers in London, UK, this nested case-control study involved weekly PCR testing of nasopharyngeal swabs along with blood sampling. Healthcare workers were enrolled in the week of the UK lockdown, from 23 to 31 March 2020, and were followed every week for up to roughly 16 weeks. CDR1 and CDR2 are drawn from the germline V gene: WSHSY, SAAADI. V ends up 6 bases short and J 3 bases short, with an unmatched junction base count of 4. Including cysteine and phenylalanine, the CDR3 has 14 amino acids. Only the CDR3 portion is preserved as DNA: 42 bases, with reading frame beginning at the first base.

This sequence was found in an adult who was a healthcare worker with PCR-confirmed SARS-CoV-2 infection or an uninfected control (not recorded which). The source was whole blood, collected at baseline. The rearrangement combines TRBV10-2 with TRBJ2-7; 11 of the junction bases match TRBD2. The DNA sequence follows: TGCGCCAGCAGACTAGCGGGGGACAACTACGAGCAGTACTTC. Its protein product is CASRLAGDNYEQYF.